This is a list of T cell receptor beta chains from one sample in a study of blood T cells in healthy people across ages. TCRdb re-derived calls from the 5' RACE reads in MiXCR, one entry per CDR3 protein. This repertoire shows 790,000 or so distinct CDR3 sequences, roughly 50% found once; its top ten account for roughly 24%. Sequencing was done on a sample of blood. All receptors derive from a man in his forties or fifties in good health. CDR3s include the opening cysteine and the closing phenylalanine or tryptophan. The D gene is left open where the match is weak. Size is omitted from some rows. Given values are once, few, many or a class for expanded clones.

TRBV7-3	-	TRBJ2-5	-	TGTGCCAGCAGCCCCGGAATAGGGCTAGGGGAGACCCAGTACTTC	CASSPGIGLGETQYF
TRBV6-6	-	TRBJ2-3	-	TGTGCCAGCAGTTATACGGTTCGAGGTCAGGCGGGGGATACGCAGTATTTT	CASSYTVRGQAGDTQYF
TRBV7-2	few	TRBJ2-7	-	TGTGCCAGCAGCTTAGCGATTACCGAGCGCGAGCAGTACTTC	CASSLAITEREQYF
TRBV6-2/TRBV6-3	few	TRBJ2-1	TRBD2	TGTGCCAGCTCGCTAGCGGAGGGAGGTTACAATGAGCAGTTCTTC	CASSLAEGGYNEQFF
TRBV10-3	few	TRBJ1-6	-	TGTGCCATCAGTGAGTCGACGGGAGCGGTTAATTCACCCCTCCACTTT	CAISESTGAVNSPLHF
TRBV10-3	-	TRBJ2-3	-	TGTGCCATCAGTGATCTTGAAGATACGCAGTATTTT	CAISDLEDTQYF
TRBV12-3/TRBV12-4	-	TRBJ2-4	-	TGTGCCAGCTTAGTTACATTAGGTAGCATTCAGTACTTC	CASLVTLGSIQYF
TRBV5-1	-	TRBJ2-3	TRBD2	TGCGCCAGCAGACAGCGGGAGGGCCGAGATACGCAGTATTTT	CASRQREGRDTQYF
TRBV5-1	-	TRBJ2-1	-	TGCGCCAGCAGCTTGTTTTACAGGGTGTCCGGGTACAATGAGCAGTTCTTC	CASSLFYRVSGYNEQFF
TRBV2	few	TRBJ2-5	-	TGTGCCAGCATCGGTCTGAGCTCGTACCAAGAGACCCAGTACTTC	CASIGLSSYQETQYF
TRBV18	-	TRBJ1-2	-	TGTGCCAGCTCAACAAAACCGGACAGTTGGGACTATGGCTACACCTTC	CASSTKPDSWDYGYTF
TRBV29-1	-	TRBJ2-3	-	TGCAGCGTTGAAAGCGTCTGGGGGCGGACAGATACGCAGTATTTT	CSVESVWGRTDTQYF
TRBV10-3	few	TRBJ2-3	-	TGTGCCATACGCACGGAGACGGGCACAGATACGCAGTATTTT	CAIRTETGTDTQYF
TRBV7-2	-	TRBJ1-2	-	TGTGCCAGCAGCGTATACACTAGGGATGGCTACACCTTC	CASSVYTRDGYTF
TRBV7-2	-	TRBJ2-1	TRBD2	TGTGCCAGCAGCTCCACCCAGCGGGGGGTTTACAATGAGCAGTTCTTC	CASSSTQRGVYNEQFF
TRBV29-1	-	TRBJ2-7	-	TGCAGCGTTGTTTCGTATTCCTACGAGCAGTACTTC	CSVVSYSYEQYF
TRBV28	-	TRBJ1-2	TRBD1	TGTGCCAGCAGTTTTGGGCGGACAGGGAGGGACTATGGCTACACCTTC	CASSFGRTGRDYGYTF
TRBV18	-	TRBJ2-1	TRBD2	TGTGCCAGCTCACCACAGGCCGGTAGCGGGAGCCATGAGCAGTTCTTC	CASSPQAGSGSHEQFF
TRBV7-9	-	TRBJ2-5	-	TGTGCCAGCAGGAACGCAGAGACCCAGTACTTC	CASRNAETQYF
TRBV7-6	-	TRBJ1-1	-	TGTGCCAGCAGCTCTAGCCGGCAAGCTGAAGCTTTCTTT	CASSSSRQAEAFF
TRBV6-5	-	TRBJ2-7	TRBD2	TGTGCCAGCAGTTACGCCAGCGGGAGGGCCCCACCGTCCCTTTTCGGGCAGTACTTC	CASSYASGRAPPSLFGQYF
TRBV15	-	TRBJ2-7	-	TGTGCCACCAGCAGAAACGGACAGTACGAGCAGTACTTC	CATSRNGQYEQYF
TRBV25-1	few	TRBJ1-2	-	TGTGCCAGCGTTAATACAGGGCTCGGCTACACCTTC	CASVNTGLGYTF
TRBV21-1	-	TRBJ2-3	-	TGTGCCAGCAGCAGGGGGGAATCCACAGATACGCAGTATTTT	CASSRGESTDTQYF
TRBV5-1	-	TRBJ2-7	-	TGCGCCAGCAGCTTGGGAGGTAACCTAAACGAGCAGTACTTC	CASSLGGNLNEQYF
TRBV7-9	-	TRBJ2-5	TRBD1	TGTGCCAGCAGCCCTGTCGGACAGGGTTACCAAGAGACCCAGTACTTC	CASSPVGQGYQETQYF
TRBV20-1	-	TRBJ2-6	-	TGCAGTGCTAGAACACAGGGATCTGGGGCCAACGTCCTGACTTTC	CSARTQGSGANVLTF
TRBV4-1	-	TRBJ2-1	-	TGCGCCAGCAGCCAAGAGCTTACTAGCTCCTACAATGAGCAGTTCTTC	CASSQELTSSYNEQFF
TRBV7-9	-	TRBJ1-2	TRBD1	TGTGCCAGCAGCTTAGAAGGGGGCGTCTATGGCTACACCTTC	CASSLEGGVYGYTF
TRBV11-2	-	TRBJ1-2	-	TGTGCCAGCAGCTTAGCATCAGATCTCTATGGCTACACCTTC	CASSLASDLYGYTF
TRBV27	-	TRBJ2-7	-	TGTGCCAGCAGGGGGACATCGCACTCCTACGAGCAGTACTTC	CASRGTSHSYEQYF
TRBV12-3/TRBV12-4	-	TRBJ2-7	-	TGTGCCCGCAGCTTAGACGGGCTCTCCGAGCAGTACTTC	CARSLDGLSEQYF
TRBV28	few	TRBJ2-4	-	TGTGCCAGCAGTCCGTTGAAGGAAAACATTCAGTACTTC	CASSPLKENIQYF
TRBV6-1	once	TRBJ2-7	-	TGTGCCAGCACGATCTCCTACGAGCAGTACTTC	CASTISYEQYF
TRBV28	few	TRBJ2-3	-	TGTGCCAGCAGCACTCCGGGTCCCGCGGGGTACACAGATACGCAGTATTTT	CASSTPGPAGYTDTQYF
TRBV7-2	-	TRBJ1-6	-	TGTGCCAGCAGGCAGCTTAGTCGGTCACCCCTCCACTTT	CASRQLSRSPLHF
TRBV10-2	-	TRBJ2-3	-	TGCGCCAGCTACCGGGAGACGCAGTATTTT	CASYRETQYF
TRBV7-8	-	TRBJ2-7	-	TGTGCCAGCAGCCCCCTAGGAAGTTTCTACGAGCAGTACTTC	CASSPLGSFYEQYF
TRBV6-5	-	TRBJ2-5	TRBD1	TGTGCCAGCATCGCGGACAGGGGACAAGAGACCCAGTACTTC	CASIADRGQETQYF